This TCR beta chain came from a study of identifying expanded T cells in peripheral blood. Healthy donors had no documented immune events, such as infections, while sampled. Study-level findings and limits: Differentially abundant clones: roughly 1.3 between replicates, about 15 at 2 to 3 weeks, less than 20 at four.

Comment on this clone: Its antigen is not known.

The assay was immunoSEQ multiplex PCR, and TCRdb's table has in-frame clones only and misses some. Seen here are over 90,000 clones, nearly 90% observed once, and the top ten hold less than 6%. The TCR originated in a person aged 18 to 70 in good health. Material for sequencing was blood.

The CDR3 sequence is CASSKDERLAGAGLNPNEQFF. The CDR3 DNA follows: TGTGCCAGCAGCAAAGACGAGAGACTAGCGGGAGCAGGATTGAATCCCAATGAGCAGTTCTTC. This rearrangement joins TRBV21-1 to TRBJ2-1; the table calls TRBD2, which could not be checked here. TRBV21-1 is an annotated pseudogene. The CDR3 totals 21 residues.